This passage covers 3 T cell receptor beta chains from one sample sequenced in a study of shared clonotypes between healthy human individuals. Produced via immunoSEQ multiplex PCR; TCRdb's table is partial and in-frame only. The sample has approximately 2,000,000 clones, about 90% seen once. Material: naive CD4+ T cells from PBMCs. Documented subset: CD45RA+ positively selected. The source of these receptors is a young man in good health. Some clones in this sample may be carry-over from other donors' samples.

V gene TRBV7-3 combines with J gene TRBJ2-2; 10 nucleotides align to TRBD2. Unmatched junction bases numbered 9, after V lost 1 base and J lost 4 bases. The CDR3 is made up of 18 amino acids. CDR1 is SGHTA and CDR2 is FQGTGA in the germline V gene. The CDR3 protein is CASSLSVLAGVGTGELFF. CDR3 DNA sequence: TGTGCCAGCAGCTTAAGTGTCCTAGCGGGAGTTGGCACCGGGGAGCTGTTTTTT.

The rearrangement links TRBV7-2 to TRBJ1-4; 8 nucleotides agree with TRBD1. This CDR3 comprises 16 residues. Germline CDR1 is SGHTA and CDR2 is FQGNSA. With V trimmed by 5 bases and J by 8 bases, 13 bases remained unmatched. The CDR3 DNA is TGTGCCAGCAGCCCCCTCCTGACAGGGGAGTACGAAAAACTGTTTTTT. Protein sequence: CASSPLLTGEYEKLFF. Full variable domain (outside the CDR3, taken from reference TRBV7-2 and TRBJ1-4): GAGVSQSPSNKVTEKGKDVELRCDPISGHTALYWYRQSLGQGLEFLIYFQGNSAPDKSGLPSDRFSAERTGGSVSTLTIQRTQQEDSAVYLCASSPLLTGEYEKLFFGSGTQLSVL.

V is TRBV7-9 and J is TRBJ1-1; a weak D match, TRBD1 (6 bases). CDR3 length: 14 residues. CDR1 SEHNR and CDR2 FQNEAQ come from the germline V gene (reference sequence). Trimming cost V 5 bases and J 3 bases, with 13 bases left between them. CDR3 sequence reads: CASSPRQDYTEAFF. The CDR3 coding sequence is TGTGCCAGCAGCCCGCGACAGGACTACACTGAAGCTTTCTTT.